Included here is one T cell receptor (beta chain) sequence, with context. What this receptor recognizes is not known. No quality values exist for individual bases; no much larger clone is one base distant. The data stem from a study of early stage breast cancer tumors (dated by TCRdb to 2016 to 2017). Regarding the research as a whole: Of the 15 to 20 invasive breast tumors, some twelve were found to be estrogen receptor-positive, progesterone receptor-positive and HER2-negative. About 65% of the 12 ER+/PR+/HER2- tumors were invasive ductal carcinomas, while the other four were invasive lobular carcinomas. On average, each sample got approximately 10-fold read coverage. The samples as a whole yielded under 3,500,000 detected templates, corresponding to about 1 million unique clonotypes.

Dicing about 17-50 mg of tumor tissue typically produced more than 2.5 ug of DNA. The study profiled bulk TCR beta-chain repertoires in matched peripheral blood, tumor and adjacent normal breast tissue taken from more than 15 patients with early-stage breast cancer. After resection, visually identified tumor tissue was excised and placed in prechilled RNAlater. Tumor tissue (about 18-50 mg) was diced and homogenized in RLTplus buffer with beta-mercaptoethanol and antifoaming agent using a TissueLyser II. The Qiagen AllPrep DNA/RNA Mini kit was used to extract genomic DNA. Two independent genomic DNA replicates were amplified for each sample, with roughly 0.5 ug used for blood and approximately 1.5 ug for tumor or normal breast. TCRB sequencing of genomic DNA was carried out with the ImmunoSeq Intro kit according to the manufacturer's instructions. Multiplex PCR ran 31 cycles with proprietary primers and spike-in control sequences for absolute quantification. Single-end 150-bp reads were used to sequence an 87-bp fragment spanning the CDR3 and the flanking V and J genes. Each lane of an Illumina MiSeq running version 3.0 chemistry carried seven multiplexed samples, with two replicates apiece. The published analysis was carried out like this. Raw data were processed with the vendor's proprietary pipeline, and both replicates were merged into a single result per sample. Clonotypes were defined as productive rearrangements sharing the V-gene family, CDR3 amino acid sequence and J-gene segment. To compute clonality, the normalized Shannon entropy (Pielou evenness) of TCRB abundances was subtracted from 1. To estimate T cell density, the total number of templates was divided by the input cell count, which was inferred from how much DNA went in. Recon was used with default parameters to estimate total repertoire diversity and clonality. A clonotype counted as tumor-enriched if its abundance in tumor exceeded 0.1% and was at least 32-fold higher than its abundance in normal breast. TCRdb holds this immuneACCESS table with in-frame rearrangements only. Some clones are missing; in checked studies, unresolved V genes explain under half, and the rest has no known cause. The DNA was the basis for D and trimming; V, J and clone size are from that table. This sample is represented by over 8,500 clones; 55% to 75% of them were singletons. Around 20% of the sample goes to the ten largest clones.

From the cysteine through the phenylalanine, the CDR3 covers 16 amino acids. The CDR3 DNA has 48 bases and is translated from base 1. CDR1 and CDR2 are drawn from the germline V gene: KGHSH, LQKENI. Trimming removed 3 bases from V and 1 base from J; the gene matches leave 8 bases unexplained. Broad study findings and their caveats: Greater similarity was observed between blood and normal breast repertoires than between blood and tumor repertoires, and tumor was distinguished from normal in 14 of 16 patients when each tissue was compared with blood. Compared with adjacent normal breast tissue, tumors had roughly 2.5-fold higher T cell density and higher clonality. Analysis by tumor subtype was prevented by the small cohort size. Enriched TCRB sequences shared across patients were found to be mostly commonly generated sequences that were unlikely to play an important role in the tumor microenvironment. Chain pairing and functional markers such as CD4, CD8 and FOXP3 were not captured by bulk genomic DNA sequencing of unsorted cells.

The TCR was taken from a person aged 40 to 50 with breast cancer. Rearrangement joined TRBV18 to TRBJ1-1; TRBD1 agrees with 7 junctional bases. The sequenced material came from breast tumor tissue. The nucleotide sequence reads TGTGCCAGCTCACCCCCAGGGGGGGACAGGAACACTGAAGCTTTCTTT. It codes for CASSPPGGDRNTEAFF.